These 8 T cell receptor beta chains were sequenced from one sample in a study of CD8 T cells in ankylosing spondylitis. From the 5' RACE reads, TCRdb called clonotypes with MiXCR, one entry per CDR3 protein. The table records 200,000 to 300,000 distinct CDR3 sequences, more than 20% of them present only once. The specimen sequenced was blood, either unsorted or a sorted T cell fraction (not recorded which). Every receptor here comes from a male donor with ankylosing spondylitis or in good health (not recorded which).

For this clonotype: A junction end diverges from the germline sequence, so it may reflect a read error. DNA for the CDR3: TGTGCCAGGAGTGTGGCGGACTGGACAGATACGCAGTATTTT. Protein sequence: CARSVADWTDTQYF. The chain combines TRBV30 with TRBJ2-3; D may be TRBD2 (5 bases). Germline loops: CDR1 GTSNPN, CDR2 SVGIG (reference sequence). The CDR3 is 14 amino acids.

V gene TRBV3-1 combines with J gene TRBJ2-3; D is possibly TRBD2 (6 bases). This CDR3 is built from 16 residues. Germline assignment: CDR1 LGHDT and CDR2 YNNKEL (reference sequence). Between the trimmed V and J ends, which lost 3 bases and 5 bases, there was a span of 18 bases. The chain's CDR3 is CASSHARVGAGDTQYF. CDR3 in DNA: TGTGCCAGCAGCCATGCCCGGGTTGGAGCGGGAGATACGCAGTATTTT.

This chain uses TRBV20-1 with TRBJ2-3; the D is unclear. The CDR3 is 13 amino acids. CDR1 DFQATT and CDR2 SNEGSKA come from the germline V gene (reference sequence). Trimming took off 5 bases at V and 0 bases at J, with 9 bases between the two ends. Here the CDR3 DNA reads TGCAGTGCTGGGATTGTGAGCACAGATACGCAGTATTTT. It codes for CSAGIVSTDTQYF.

This clonotype showed up many times. J is TRBJ2-7 and V is TRBV12-3 or TRBV12-4, with D perhaps matching TRBD2 (6 bases). The germline V and J ends were trimmed by 2 bases and 9 bases, with 14 bases remaining between them. CDR3 length: 13 amino acids. The CDR3 coding sequence is TGTGCCAGCAGTTTAAGACAGTTCGGGGGGCAGTACTTC. Translating gives CASSLRQFGGQYF.

A single count supports this clonotype. This chain connects TRBV7-2 to TRBJ2-5; weak D call: TRBD2 (6 bases). V gave up 1 base and J gave up 3 bases, with 9 bases separating them. CDR1 is SGHTA and CDR2 is FQGNSA in the germline V gene. The length of the CDR3 is 14 residues. The CDR3 loop is CASSLGTTEETQYF. In nucleotides, the CDR3 is TGTGCCAGCAGCTTAGGGACTACCGAAGAGACCCAGTACTTC.

This clonotype has just a few counts. This chain links TRBV29-1 with TRBJ2-5, with 8 bases lining up with TRBD1. The V segment lost 6 bases and the J segment 3 bases; nucleotides outside the gene matches: 6. The germline V gene encodes CDR1 SQVTM and CDR2 ANQGSEA. The CDR3 is made up of 13 amino acids. CDR3 amino acids: CSVTTGAEETQYF. The DNA for the CDR3 is TGCAGCGTGACGACAGGGGCGGAAGAGACCCAGTACTTC.

This clonotype occurred a few times. This chain connects TRBV6-1 to TRBJ1-2; a possible D gene is TRBD1 (6 bases). The CDR3 totals 14 residues. Trimming cost V 5 bases and J 8 bases, with 18 bases left between them. Germline-derived CDR1 and CDR2 are MNHNS and SASEGT. The CDR3 region is CASSTGRGAGGYTF. The CDR3 DNA reads TGTGCCAGCAGTACGGGACGGGGGGCGGGAGGCTACACCTTC.

The V call is TRBV10-3, the J call TRBJ2-1, with D possibly matching TRBD1 (5 bases). Per germline, CDR1 ENHRY and CDR2 SYGVKD. The CDR3 has 14 residues. Trimming removed 5 bases at V and 10 bases at J, with 18 bases between. The CDR3 nucleotides are TGTGCCATCAGTAACTCGTGGGGTACAGGAGAGCAGTTCTTC. The encoded protein is CAISNSWGTGEQFF.